A single TCR beta chain is shown here with its context. The CDR3 consists of 12 residues. Trimming took 8 bases from V and 3 from J, leaving 11 bases between them. Germline assignment: CDR1 MNHEY and CDR2 SMNVEV (reference sequence). The data originate from a study of T cell changes during pregnancy in multiple sclerosis. Some clones are missing from TCRdb's copy, which holds only in-frame ones; the method was immunoSEQ multiplex PCR. The sample has approximately 130,000 clones, about 96% seen once. Sequencing used peripheral blood, obtained after pregnancy. The chain carries TRBV27 and TRBJ2-7; D remains ambiguous. This receptor was identified in a female donor with multiple sclerosis, enrolled in a pregnancy study. The chain's CDR3 is CASGSSFYEQYF. The DNA for the CDR3 is TGTGCCAGCGGCTCGTCGTTCTACGAGCAGTACTTC.